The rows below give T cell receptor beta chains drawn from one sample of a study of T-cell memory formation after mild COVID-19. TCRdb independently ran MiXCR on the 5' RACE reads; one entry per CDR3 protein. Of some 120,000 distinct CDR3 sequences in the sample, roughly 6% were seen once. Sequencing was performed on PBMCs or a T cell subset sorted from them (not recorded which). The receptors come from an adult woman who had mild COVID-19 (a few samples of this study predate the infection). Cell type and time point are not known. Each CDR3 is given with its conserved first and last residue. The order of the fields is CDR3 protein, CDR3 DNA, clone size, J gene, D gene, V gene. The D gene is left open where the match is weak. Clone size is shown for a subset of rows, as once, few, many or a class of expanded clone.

CDR3: CASSLVENYGYTF
DNA: TGTGCCAGCAGCTTAGTGGAAAACTATGGCTACACCTTC
size: many
J: TRBJ1-2
D: .
V: TRBV7-2

CDR3: CASSLGGSGRLDEQYF
DNA: TGTGCCAGCAGCTTAGGAGGGAGCGGGAGATTGGACGAGCAGTACTTC
size: .
J: TRBJ2-7
D: TRBD2
V: TRBV11-2

CDR3: CATSDYDRQETQYF
DNA: TGTGCCACCAGTGATTATGACAGACAAGAGACCCAGTACTTC
size: few
J: TRBJ2-5
D: .
V: TRBV24-1

CDR3: CASTQGTRNEQFF
DNA: TGTGCCAGCACCCAGGGAACGCGCAATGAGCAGTTCTTC
size: few
J: TRBJ2-1
D: .
V: TRBV6-5

CDR3: CASSHISSGANTGELFF
DNA: TGTGCCAGCAGCCACATAAGTAGCGGGGCGAACACCGGGGAGCTGTTTTTT
size: .
J: TRBJ2-2
D: TRBD2
V: TRBV3-1

CDR3: CASSPQGWGNTDTQYF
DNA: TGTGCCAGCAGCCCCCAGGGATGGGGAAACACAGATACGCAGTATTTT
size: many
J: TRBJ2-3
D: .
V: TRBV7-3

CDR3: CALKGNTIYF
DNA: TGTGCCCTAAAAGGAAACACCATATATTTT
size: few
J: TRBJ1-3
D: .
V: TRBV6-5

CDR3: CASSPGLAENEQFF
DNA: TGTGCCAGCAGCCCAGGACTAGCTGAAAATGAGCAGTTCTTC
size: many
J: TRBJ2-1
D: TRBD2
V: TRBV7-2

CDR3: CASSFGRKTYEQYF
DNA: TGTGCCAGCAGTTTTGGGCGTAAGACCTACGAGCAGTACTTC
size: .
J: TRBJ2-7
D: .
V: TRBV12-3/TRBV12-4

CDR3: CASSREAGGTYEQYF
DNA: TGCGCCAGCAGCCGGGAGGCGGGGGGCACCTACGAGCAGTACTTC
size: .
J: TRBJ2-7
D: TRBD2
V: TRBV4-1

CDR3: CASSLVLGPMNTEAFF
DNA: TGTGCCAGCAGTTTAGTGTTGGGCCCCATGAACACTGAAGCTTTCTTT
size: few
J: TRBJ1-1
D: .
V: TRBV12-3/TRBV12-4

CDR3: CASSQGVVNTEAFF
DNA: TGTGCCAGCAGTCAGGGGGTTGTGAACACTGAAGCTTTCTTT
size: many
J: TRBJ1-1
D: TRBD1
V: TRBV12-3/TRBV12-4

CDR3: CASTPRGRTDTQYF
DNA: TGTGCCAGCACCCCCCGGGGGAGAACAGATACGCAGTATTTT
size: few
J: TRBJ2-3
D: .
V: TRBV6-5

CDR3: CASSLGLAGYNEQFF
DNA: TGTGCCAGCAGTTTGGGACTAGCGGGCTACAATGAGCAGTTCTTC
size: many
J: TRBJ2-1
D: TRBD2
V: TRBV12-3/TRBV12-4

CDR3: CASSPGTGKLSVPQETQYF
DNA: TGCGCCAGCAGTCCCGGGACAGGGAAATTAAGCGTCCCACAAGAGACCCAGTACTTC
size: many
J: TRBJ2-5
D: TRBD1
V: TRBV5-1

CDR3: CASSRQASSYNSPLHF
DNA: TGTGCCAGCTCTAGACAGGCTAGCTCCTATAATTCACCCCTCCACTTT
size: many
J: TRBJ1-6
D: .
V: TRBV6-5

CDR3: CASSEVSGTLQETQYF
DNA: TGTGCCAGCAGCGAAGTGTCTGGGACACTCCAAGAGACCCAGTACTTC
size: few
J: TRBJ2-5
D: .
V: TRBV7-7

CDR3: CASSDLGTSGYNEQFF
DNA: TGTGCCAGCAGTGACCTAGGGACTAGCGGATACAATGAGCAGTTCTTC
size: few
J: TRBJ2-1
D: TRBD2
V: TRBV25-1

CDR3: CAWSVFSGASGYTF
DNA: TGTGCCTGGAGTGTATTTTCGGGGGCGAGCGGCTACACCTTC
size: .
J: TRBJ1-2
D: .
V: TRBV30

CDR3: CASSVGSGVGNEQFF
DNA: TGTGCCAGCAGCGTAGGTAGCGGGGTGGGGAATGAGCAGTTCTTC
size: few
J: TRBJ2-1
D: TRBD2
V: TRBV9

CDR3: CASSSGLAGGTDTQYF
DNA: TGCGCCAGCAGCTCTGGGCTAGCGGGAGGCACAGATACGCAGTATTTT
size: many
J: TRBJ2-3
D: TRBD2
V: TRBV5-1

CDR3: CSARGLAGAVNEQFF
DNA: TGCAGTGCTAGGGGACTAGCGGGGGCGGTCAATGAGCAGTTCTTC
size: .
J: TRBJ2-1
D: TRBD2
V: TRBV20-1

CDR3: CASSSADRGRLDEQYF
DNA: TGTGCCAGCAGCTCAGCTGACAGGGGGCGTTTGGACGAGCAGTACTTC
size: .
J: TRBJ2-7
D: TRBD1
V: TRBV5-4

CDR3: CATSDPSGQNEKLFF
DNA: TGTGCCACCAGTGATCCCTCGGGACAGAATGAAAAACTGTTTTTT
size: few
J: TRBJ1-4
D: TRBD1
V: TRBV24-1

CDR3: CASSHSTGGLQSSYNEQFF
DNA: TGTGCCAGCAGCCACTCGACGGGGGGTCTGCAGAGCTCCTACAATGAGCAGTTCTTC
size: many
J: TRBJ2-1
D: TRBD2
V: TRBV7-7

CDR3: CASSELAGLLGLYGYTF
DNA: TGTGCCAGCAGTGAATTGGCGGGACTACTTGGGTTGTATGGCTACACCTTC
size: few
J: TRBJ1-2
D: .
V: TRBV2

CDR3: CASREVAGSFNEQFF
DNA: TGTGCCAGCAGGGAAGTAGCGGGATCGTTCAATGAGCAGTTCTTC
size: many
J: TRBJ2-1
D: TRBD2
V: TRBV6-5

CDR3: CSAQKGRAGGYEQYF
DNA: TGCAGTGCCCAAAAGGGGAGAGCGGGAGGTTACGAGCAGTACTTC
size: many
J: TRBJ2-7
D: TRBD2
V: TRBV20-1

CDR3: CASSVFGVGETQYF
DNA: TGTGCCAGCAGCGTATTCGGGGTGGGGGAGACCCAGTACTTC
size: many
J: TRBJ2-5
D: .
V: TRBV9

CDR3: CSASMIGEQYF
DNA: TGCAGTGCTAGTATGATTGGCGAGCAGTACTTC
size: .
J: TRBJ2-7
D: .
V: TRBV20-1

CDR3: CASRLRGILGTDTQYF
DNA: TGTGCCAGCAGATTAAGGGGAATTCTTGGCACAGATACGCAGTATTTT
size: many
J: TRBJ2-3
D: .
V: TRBV11-2

CDR3: CASTTSGGAYNEQFF
DNA: TGTGCCAGCACAACTTCAGGGGGCGCCTACAATGAGCAGTTCTTC
size: .
J: TRBJ2-1
D: TRBD1
V: TRBV12-3/TRBV12-4

CDR3: CASRPSKLGTQYF
DNA: TGTGCCAGCCGGCCCTCGAAGCTCGGGACCCAGTACTTC
size: .
J: TRBJ2-5
D: .
V: TRBV12-3/TRBV12-4

CDR3: CASSRTTGELQPQHF
DNA: TGTGCCAGCAGTCGAACCACAGGGGAACTTCAGCCCCAGCATTTT
size: few
J: TRBJ1-5
D: TRBD1
V: TRBV7-9

CDR3: CSARSGETQYF
DNA: TGCAGTGCTAGATCTGGAGAGACCCAGTACTTC
size: .
J: TRBJ2-5
D: .
V: TRBV20-1

CDR3: CASRLAGGFNEQFF
DNA: TGTGCCAGCAGGCTAGCGGGAGGCTTCAATGAGCAGTTCTTC
size: few
J: TRBJ2-1
D: TRBD2
V: TRBV6-6

CDR3: CASSLGRQVETQYF
DNA: TGCGCCAGCAGCTTGGGACGGCAAGTCGAGACCCAGTACTTC
size: many
J: TRBJ2-5
D: .
V: TRBV5-1

CDR3: CASSLQAGSYNEQFF
DNA: TGTGCCAGCAGCTTACAAGCGGGATCCTACAATGAGCAGTTCTTC
size: many
J: TRBJ2-1
D: TRBD2
V: TRBV11-3

CDR3: CASSSGLAGEQFF
DNA: TGCGCCAGCAGCTCAGGACTAGCGGGCGAGCAGTTCTTC
size: .
J: TRBJ2-1
D: TRBD2
V: TRBV5-1

CDR3: CASSSSSGRWYEQYF
DNA: TGTGCCAGCAGCTCCTCTAGCGGGAGATGGTACGAGCAGTACTTC
size: .
J: TRBJ2-7
D: TRBD2
V: TRBV7-9

CDR3: CAWKETGELFF
DNA: TGTGCCTGGAAGGAGACCGGGGAGCTGTTTTTT
size: few
J: TRBJ2-2
D: .
V: TRBV30

CDR3: CASSPARRTEAFF
DNA: TGCGCCAGCAGCCCGGCCAGGAGAACTGAAGCTTTCTTT
size: few
J: TRBJ1-1
D: .
V: TRBV5-1

CDR3: CASSLGGENTEAFF
DNA: TGCGCCAGCAGCTTGGGTGGAGAGAACACTGAAGCTTTCTTT
size: many
J: TRBJ1-1
D: .
V: TRBV5-1

CDR3: CASSIDHSQETQYF
DNA: TGTGCCAGTAGTATTGATCACAGCCAAGAGACCCAGTACTTC
size: many
J: TRBJ2-5
D: .
V: TRBV19

CDR3: CASSQGREYSPLHF
DNA: TGTGCCAGCAGCCAAGGGAGGGAGTATTCACCCCTCCACTTT
size: .
J: TRBJ1-6
D: .
V: TRBV14

CDR3: CASKTEFTEAFF
DNA: TGTGCCAGTAAGACAGAGTTCACTGAAGCTTTCTTT
size: .
J: TRBJ1-1
D: .
V: TRBV19

CDR3: CATRRGGVSGELFF
DNA: TGTGCCACCCGCCGAGGGGGTGTGAGCGGGGAGCTGTTTTTT
size: .
J: TRBJ2-2
D: .
V: TRBV27

CDR3: CASSLAGGRNEQFF
DNA: TGTGCCAGCAGTTTAGCAGGGGGTAGGAATGAGCAGTTCTTC
size: many
J: TRBJ2-1
D: .
V: TRBV12-3/TRBV12-4

CDR3: CASSQGISGGFHEQYF
DNA: TGTGCCAGCAGCCAAGGGATTTCAGGGGGATTCCACGAGCAGTACTTC
size: .
J: TRBJ2-7
D: TRBD1
V: TRBV4-2